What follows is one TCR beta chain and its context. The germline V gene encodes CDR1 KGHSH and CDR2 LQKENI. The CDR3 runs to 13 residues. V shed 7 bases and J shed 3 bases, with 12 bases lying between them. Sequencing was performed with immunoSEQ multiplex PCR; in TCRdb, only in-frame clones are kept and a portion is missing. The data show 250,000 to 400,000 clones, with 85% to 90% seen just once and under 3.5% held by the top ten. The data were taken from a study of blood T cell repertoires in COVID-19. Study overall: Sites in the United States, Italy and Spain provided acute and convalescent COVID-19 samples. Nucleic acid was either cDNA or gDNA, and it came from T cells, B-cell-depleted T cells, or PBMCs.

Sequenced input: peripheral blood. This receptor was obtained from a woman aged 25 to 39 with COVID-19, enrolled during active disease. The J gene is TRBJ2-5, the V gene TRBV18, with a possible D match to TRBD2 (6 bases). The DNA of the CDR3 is TGTGCCAGCTTGGAGGGGCGGAAAGAGACCCAGTACTTC. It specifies CASLEGRKETQYF.